This T cell receptor beta chain was profiled in a study of blood T cell repertoires in COVID-19 (dated by TCRdb to 2018 to 2020). Notes on the research overall: Samples from collaborators originated in the United States, Italy and Spain and spanned both the acute and convalescent phases of COVID-19. HLA class I and class II types, where available, came from metadata supplied by the sample provider rather than from assay-based typing. The samples were drawn from the first 160 participants of the ongoing ImmuneRACE study and from 1,254 subjects provided by 6 global collaborators. Sample metadata almost always included a de-identified subject ID, COVID-19 status, age in years and sex. A freely available public database, intended as a resource for researchers studying the immune response to SARS-CoV-2, is where the repertoires were released. The material from the prospective study consisted of cDNA or gDNA derived from T cells, B-cell-depleted T cells, or PBMCs. Subjects who had been exposed to COVID-19, were actively infected with it, or had recovered from it provided the deeply sampled blood TCRbeta repertoires that made up the dataset.

CDR1 MNHEY and CDR2 SMNVEV were looked up in the germline V gene (reference sequence). Its CDR3 holds 14 amino acids, cysteine through phenylalanine. This entry keeps only the CDR3 DNA: 42 bases, framed from base 1. V and J are trimmed by 2 bases and 3 bases, and the gene matches miss 3 bases of the junction. General conclusions and limits of the study: The amount of clinical and demographic metadata varied by source and participant and was provided uncurated.

To note about this clone: Its antigen specificity is not known. No base quality information exists; no much larger clone differs at one position.

TCRbeta CDR3 regions were amplified from genomic DNA by means of the immunoSEQ Assay, a bias-controlled multiplex PCR. Processing in the source paper ran as follows. Within the assay, amplification of reference gene primers was used to estimate how many nucleated cells each sample contained. To quantify the absolute abundance of each unique TCRbeta CDR3 rearrangement, sequence reads were collapsed and filtered. For each sample, productive Simpson clonality was calculated by taking the square root of Simpson's diversity index across productive rearrangements. Entries here come from immuneACCESS through TCRdb and include only in-frame sequences with V and J called. Some clones fail to appear in such tables; in the studies checked, an unresolved V gene covers under half of the shortfall, and the cause of the remainder is unknown. Clone size and V and J calls were adopted from that table, with D and trimming inferred from the DNA. The sample table shows over 250,000 clones, and approximately 89% are seen once. The ten largest clones capture around 2.5% of the sample.

Collaborating institutions collected whole blood in K2EDTA tubes following their own protocols. For TCRbeta analysis, collaborators shipped samples in one of three forms: frozen whole blood, isolated PBMCs, or DNA extracted from either of those sample types. The sequence derives from a woman between 45 and 65 years old with acute or convalescent COVID-19. Specimen: peripheral blood. The rearranged segments are TRBV27 and TRBJ1-2, with 7 bases matching TRBD1. The sequenced DNA is TGTGCCAGCAGTTTAGCCGGGACAGACTATGGCTACACCTTC. It translates to CASSLAGTDYGYTF.